This T cell receptor (beta chain) was sequenced in a study of radiotherapy plus CTLA-4 blockade in lung cancer. Study conclusions and caveats: Together with interferon-beta, which increased in serum after radiation, early dynamic changes in blood T cell clones were reportedly the best predictors of response. The study found tumor-derived TCR clones expanded in blood after radiotherapy plus ipilimumab.

This table comes from immunoSEQ multiplex PCR, and its TCRdb copy is limited to in-frame clones, with some not included. The repertoire consists of roughly 51,000 clones, with 65% to 90% occurring once and the leading ten covering 17%. Trimming removed 8 bases from V and 2 bases from J, with 11 bases in between. CDR1 and CDR2 (germline): MNHEY, SMNVEV (reference sequence). The CDR3 extends over 13 amino acids. As concerns this clone: Its target is not known.

The chain has TRBV27 and TRBJ2-3; no reliable D call. This sample comprised peripheral blood, obtained from a patient treated with radiotherapy plus ipilimumab. This TCR came from a human donor with non-small cell lung cancer that progressed on radiotherapy plus ipilimumab. Some clones in this sample may be carry-over from other donors' samples. The CDR3 sequence: CASSQTLTDTQYF. For the CDR3, the DNA is TGTGCCAGCTCCCAGACTCTCACAGATACGCAGTATTTT.